This T cell receptor beta chain came from a study of cytomegalovirus exposure and HLA in healthy donors (dated by TCRdb to about 2017). Concerning the study at large: An earlier analysis of fewer than 750 of the donors reported under 300 Gb of sequence data and roughly 120 million unique TCR beta sequences obtained from about 180 million T cells. Roughly 300 gigabases of sequencing data and about 92 million unique TCR sequences made up an early release that covered approximately 620 HLA-typed donors. Of the roughly 400 genotyped donors, approximately 80% fell in the genetic ancestry cluster associated with self-reported Caucasian donors. The study aimed to test whether signatures of past pathogen exposure could be identified by cataloging public T cell receptors. The study used immunosequencing to profile the T cell repertoires of several hundred subjects and linked those repertoires to cytomegalovirus serostatus. In addition to the first cohort of 666 subjects, a separate validation cohort of approximately 120 different subjects was used. High-throughput TCR immunosequencing, statistical association of individual TCRs with disease status, and machine learning were combined to predict cytomegalovirus infection status. A later analysis re-analyzed previously published TCR beta repertoires from 660 or so donors and added high-resolution HLA genotyping to study TCR occurrence patterns. Rather than using new phenotypic data, the later analysis identified candidate immune exposures from TCR beta sequences and from how often those sequences occurred across donors. To decide whether each TCR beta V gene segment behaved as functional or pseudogenic, an earlier analysis of several hundred of the donors relied on high-throughput TCR beta sequencing. Donor age, sex, ethnicity and CMV serostatus were compiled alongside the repertoire data. Genome-wide SNP genotypes for about 65% of the 666 donors were used in a later genetic analysis, which treated that subset as a discovery cohort. Every repertoire in the discovery cohort had been generated on one and the same sequencing platform. Class I and class II HLA loci were covered by the typing at four-digit resolution. Typing coverage differed by locus: A, B, C, DRB1 and DQB1 were typed in about 620-630 donors, DQA1 in 522, DPA1 in 600 to 610, and DPB1 in around 490. Because of strong linkage in the cohort, roughly five DR-DQ haplotypes were treated as single units for association and clustering. Across approximately 420 genotyped donors of the cohort, an average of about 220,000 unique TCR beta nucleotide sequences per donor were sequenced, and approximately 17% of those sequences were non-productive.

CDR1 and CDR2 were assigned from the germline V gene as MRHNA and SNTAGT. The trim is 3 bases for V and 4 bases for J, with a gap of 8 bases between the germline ends. From the cysteine through the phenylalanine, the CDR3 covers 13 amino acids. Only the CDR3 portion is preserved as DNA: 39 bases, with reading frame beginning at the first base. Summary of the overall study and its limitations: Three of the identified cytomegalovirus-associated TCR beta chains were confirmed in vitro to be specific for cytomegalovirus antigens. The authors suggested that the approach could potentially be generalized to other disease states and immunological phenotypes. Because HLA typing was missing for some donors at each locus, association tests included only the typed subset. Several of the top co-occurrence clusters appeared to be linked to parvovirus B19, influenza, CMV and Epstein-Barr virus, according to a later analysis. A later genetic analysis reported fewer N-insertions in productive TCRs among donors in an Asian-associated ancestry cluster than the roughly 700-donor mean. A further reported finding was that TCR beta sequences accurately predicted the HLA-A and HLA-B alleles for most subjects in the first cohort. While some public TCRs were present in many individuals, most TCR sequences turned up only very rarely across donors. In an earlier analysis of roughly 500 of the donors, most TCR beta V segments appeared in productive rearrangements about 87% or about 30% of the time, broadly matching IMGT annotations. A later analysis found that HLA-associated TCR beta chains were more clonally expanded and had lower generation probabilities than equally common non-associated chains. CMV serostatus was the only immune exposure information available for the cohort. According to a later analysis, TCR association rates differed among HLA loci, with DRB1 alleles showing the most associated TCRs and HLA-C alleles showing the fewest. In a later genetic analysis, a missense DCLRE1C variant was associated with V-gene and J-gene trimming of TCR beta chains, and the association was replicated in an independent cohort. Strong co-occurrence of HLA alleles, especially DR and DQ, made assigning TCR associations to individual alleles difficult. A total of 150 or so TCR beta chains were listed by the study as associated with cytomegalovirus. Some IMGT-functional V segments, including TRBV6-2 and TRBV6-3, could not be distinguished by the 87-base-pair reads and were therefore excluded. Because counts were too low, seventeen rarely observed V segments, including chromosome 9 orphons, were excluded from the earlier analysis of 500 to 700 of the donors. The presence/absence analyses assumed that sequencing depth was roughly uniform across donors, and that assumption may not be true. In a later analysis, around 15,000 TCR beta sequences were associated with specific HLA alleles at a false discovery rate of 0.05. A cluster of highly shared sequence variants was judged likely to be a technical artifact of the sequencing pipeline. Most CMV-associated TCR beta chains appeared to be HLA-restricted in a later analysis, and the HLA associations seemed to be driven largely by CMV exposure. This cohort had only TCR beta chains sequenced, and the lack of alpha or paired-chain data limited which features could be detected. The classifier was reported to diagnose cytomegalovirus status with high specificity and sensitivity in both the original and validation cohorts. Linkage disequilibrium might explain the correlated functional status among segregating V segments, but an unknown experimental factor could not be ruled out.

Library generation was performed with the immunoSEQ multiplex PCR assay. For the multiplex PCR, a mixture combining 60 forward primers for TCR Vbeta segments and 13 reverse primers for TCR Jbeta segments was used. The CDR3 region of rearranged TCR beta genes was amplified from genomic DNA with a multiplex PCR assay. The amplified TCR beta libraries were sequenced on the Illumina HiSeq System as 87-base-pair reads. In the paper's pipeline: A later analysis tallied 75 million to 95 million unique TCR beta chains across the approximately 670 repertoires, and approximately 11 million of those chains were shared by two or more donors. Raw reads were error-corrected and collapsed into unique sequences with a nearest-neighbor algorithm that merged closely related sequences to remove PCR and sequencing errors. To assign V, D and J gene segments, CDR3 sequences were aligned to IMGT reference sequences. For a sequence to be retained, at least a six-nucleotide match to both a V gene segment and a J gene segment was required. Rearrangements were classified as productive when the CDR3 lacked stop codons and remained in frame with V and J, and all other rearrangements were classified as non-productive. Following IMGT convention, CDR3 was defined as the stretch from the second conserved V-encoded cysteine up to the conserved J-encoded phenylalanine. The earlier analysis of roughly 590 of the donors excluded sequences that lacked an unambiguous match to a single V gene segment. In an earlier analysis of around 590 of the donors, a V segment was called functional when productive rearrangements were above 56.7%, and segregating when the standard deviation between donors exceeded 5%. A statistical classification framework was developed to diagnose cytomegalovirus status using the catalog of TCR beta chain sequences. In a later analysis, V and J genes were assigned by comparing TCR nucleotide sequences against IMGT/GENE-DB human TR gene sequences. Using the TCRdist pipeline, a later analysis assigned CDR3 sequences along with most-parsimonious VDJ recombination scenarios. In a later analysis, every TCR beta chain was defined by the combination of its CDR3 amino acid sequence and its V-gene family, and reads without a unique V-gene family were dropped. In a later analysis, 450 to 600 highly shared, low-generation-probability nucleotide sequences were removed to address suspected cross-contamination and a sequencing artifact. In a later analysis, a clonal expansion index for each public chain was calculated from normalized within-repertoire ranks of inferred template counts. A later analysis computed generation probabilities with a VDJ recombination model fitted to out-of-frame rearrangements, and checked the results against IGoR. In a later analysis, hypergeometric tests were used to score TCR-TCR, TCR-HLA and TCR-CMV co-occurrence, with a repertoire-size bias correction applied to TCR pairs. To estimate false discovery rates, a later analysis permuted the HLA or CMV assignments 20 times. In a later analysis, co-occurring TCRs were grouped using DBSCAN, with TCRdist sequence similarity added in when clustering inside HLA-allele-positive subsets. Repertoires with fewer than 30,000 or more than 120,000 public chains were left out of co-occurrence clustering, as were about 5 repertoires with anomalous nucleotide sharing. This immuneACCESS table, as held by TCRdb, lists in-frame sequences with V and J called but not all clones. Of the missing ones, under half trace to an unresolved V gene in checked studies; the others have no known cause. The V and J calls and the clone size are those of that table, but D and trimming were determined from the DNA. This sample is represented by 30,000 to 40,000 clones; more than 70% of them were singletons. The top ten clones comprise around 8.4% of the sample.

The cohort consisted of some 730 healthy bone marrow donors. All cohort members were sampled while nominally healthy, although unrecorded immune exposures were likely present. The donor tested CMV seropositive and was one of the 289 seropositive cohort members. Each donor provided a peripheral blood sample, and peripheral blood mononuclear cells were used for TCR beta sequencing. Genomic DNA was extracted from the blood cell samples with the Qiagen DNeasy Blood Extraction Kit. Of note for this clone: Its specific antigen is unknown. No much larger clone is present one base from it, and per-base qualities are unavailable.

Sequencing was performed on PBMCs. This clonotype was obtained from a woman in her thirties in good health and CMV-seropositive. The sequence is built from TRBV6-4 and TRBJ2-3; there is no confident call for the D gene. The bases read TGTGCCAGCAGTGATCTAGAATCAGATACGCAGTATTTT. The translation is CASSDLESDTQYF.